Following are 17 T cell receptor beta chains from one sample sequenced in a study of shared clonotypes between healthy human individuals. CD45RO-negative cells were positively selected for CCR7, leaving out terminally differentiated effector memory CD45RA+ cells. The data were produced by immunoSEQ multiplex PCR, yet TCRdb's version contains in-frame clones alone and is incomplete. This sample carries approximately 590,000 clones, 95% to 96% of them seen once, and the ten largest clones take roughly 0.1%. Material for sequencing was naive CD8+ T cells sorted from blood. Receptors originate from a woman younger than 45 in good health.

Details on this clone: The same CDR3 can be traced to other DNA sequences in this sample. The V call is TRBV14, the J call TRBJ1-1, with D tentatively TRBD1 (5 bases). Germline V lookup: CDR1 SGHDN, CDR2 FVKESK. There are 12 residues in the CDR3. The ends were cut back, 1 base at V and 6 bases at J, with 6 bases in the middle. CDR3 DNA sequence: TGTGCCAGCAGCCAAGGGGGACCTGAAGCTTTCTTT. Protein sequence: CASSQGGPEAFF.

CDR3 sequence reads: CASSFGTGVGNEQFF. In DNA, the CDR3 is TGTGCCAGCAGTTTCGGGACAGGGGTTGGGAATGAGCAGTTCTTC. V is TRBV27 and J is TRBJ2-1, with 10 bases lining up with TRBD1. CDR1 MNHEY and CDR2 SMNVEV come from the germline V gene (reference sequence). Unmatched junction bases numbered 6, after V lost 3 bases and J lost 7 bases. This CDR3 has 15 residues.

V is TRBV7-3 and J is TRBJ2-1; weak D call: TRBD2 (6 bases). This CDR3 has 17 amino acids. Germline V gene data show CDR1 as SGHTA and CDR2 as FQGTGA. The germline V and J ends were trimmed by 2 bases and 9 bases, with 23 bases remaining between them. The CDR3 loop is CASSLVSGDSYNGEQFF. CDR3 nucleotides: TGTGCCAGCAGCTTAGTTTCTGGGGACTCCTACAACGGTGAGCAGTTCTTC. The variable domain in full, completed from reference TRBV7-3 and TRBJ2-1, reads GAGVSQTPSNKVTEKGKYVELRCDPISGHTALYWYRQSLGQGPEFLIYFQGTGAADDSGLPNDRFFAVRPEGSVSTLKIQRTERGDSAVYLCASSLVSGDSYNGEQFFGPGTRLTVL.

The V call is TRBV20-1, the J call TRBJ2-3; D gene ambiguous. From germline, CDR1 is DFQATT and CDR2 SNEGSKA (reference sequence). V shed 3 bases and J shed 2 bases, with 3 bases lying between them. This CDR3 is 11 amino acids long. The CDR3 sequence is CSARDTDTQYF. CDR3 DNA sequence: TGCAGTGCTAGGGACACAGATACGCAGTATTTT.

The chain recombines TRBV30 with TRBJ1-6; no reliable D call. Trimming left V 1 base short and J 7 bases short, with 8 bases between. Germline V gene lookup returns CDR1 GTSNPN and CDR2 SVGIG (reference sequence). This CDR3 comprises 13 residues. The CDR3 loop is CAWSGGGNSPLHF. CDR3 nucleotides: TGTGCCTGGAGTGGGGGTGGGAATTCACCCCTCCACTTT.

The chain uses TRBV27 and TRBJ1-4; unclear D gene. Deletions cut 6 bases from V and 3 bases from J, with 11 bases between. Germline assignment: CDR1 MNHEY and CDR2 SMNVEV (reference sequence). CDR3 length: 14 amino acids. CDR3 residues: CASSPVGSNEKLFF. CDR3 DNA: TGTGCCAGCAGCCCGGTGGGCTCTAATGAAAAACTGTTTTTT.

The chain links TRBV7-2 to TRBJ2-7; D unresolved. The CDR3 totals 15 residues. V dropped 3 bases and J dropped 0 bases, with 12 bases sitting between them. The germline gives CDR1 SGHTA, CDR2 FQGNSA. CDR3: CASSLVADHSYEQYF. CDR3 coding DNA: TGTGCCAGCAGCTTGGTCGCGGACCACTCCTACGAGCAGTACTTC.

The chain joins TRBV11-2 to TRBJ2-1; tentatively, D is TRBD1 or TRBD2 (5 bases each). Germline CDR1 and CDR2: SGHAT and FQNNGV. This CDR3 has 13 amino acids. V lost 4 bases to trimming and J lost 5 bases, with 9 bases between them. The CDR3 bases are TGTGCCAGCAGCTGGGGGACCCACAATGAGCAGTTCTTC. This translates into CASSWGTHNEQFF.

The V call is TRBV5-4, the J call TRBJ1-1; TRBD1 matches 7 bases. CDR3 length: 13 residues. Germline V gene data show CDR1 as SGHNT and CDR2 as YYREEE (reference sequence). V shed 3 bases, J shed 4 bases, and the junction held 3 bases outside the gene matches. The CDR3 reads CASSSGDSTEAFF. The CDR3 DNA is TGTGCCAGCAGCTCAGGGGACAGCACTGAAGCTTTCTTT.

This rearrangement joins TRBV5-6 to TRBJ2-7; D remains unclear. The CDR3 totals 14 residues. Germline CDR1 and CDR2: SGHDT and YYEEEE. Trimming took 4 bases from V and 3 from J, leaving 14 bases between them. CDR3 sequence: CASSPVTALYEQYF. CDR3 DNA: TGTGCCAGCAGCCCCGTTACGGCACTCTACGAGCAGTACTTC.

The chain employs TRBV7-2 and TRBJ1-1; D unclear. Trimming stripped 2 bases from V and 1 base from J, with 8 bases between. CDR1 is SGHTA, CDR2 FQGNSA, per germline. The CDR3 is 14 residues long. CDR3 amino acids: CASSLWGGNTEAFF. In DNA, the CDR3 is TGTGCCAGCAGCTTATGGGGTGGGAACACTGAAGCTTTCTTT.

The chain couples TRBV5-6 to TRBJ2-5, with a tentative D call TRBD1 (5 bases). Trimming cost V 2 bases and J 2 bases, with 13 bases left between them. The CDR3 runs 15 residues. Looked up from germline, CDR1 is SGHDT and CDR2 is YYEEEE. The CDR3 region has the DNA TGTGCCAGCAGCTTCTGGGGCCGCAGACAAGAGACCCAGTACTTC. This translates into CASSFWGRRQETQYF.

The sample holds a few counts of this clone. Distinct nucleotide sequences in the sample also encode this CDR3. The chain employs TRBV9 and TRBJ1-1; D uncertain. The V gene's germline CDR1 is SGDLS and CDR2 YYNGEE. V lost 2 bases, J lost 0 bases, and 5 bases lay in between. The CDR3 totals 13 residues. CDR3 DNA sequence: TGTGCCAGCAGCGTGGATATGAACACTGAAGCTTTCTTT. This translates into CASSVDMNTEAFF.

The V call is TRBV5-4, the J call TRBJ2-2, with TRBD2 matching 11 bases. The CDR3 length is 15 residues. Unmatched junction bases numbered 4, after V lost 4 bases and J lost 5 bases. CDR1 is SGHNT, CDR2 YYREEE, per germline (reference sequence). CDR3: CASSPIAGGTGELFF. The CDR3 bases are TGTGCCAGCAGCCCGATAGCGGGAGGGACCGGGGAGCTGTTTTTT.

The gene calls are TRBV4-1 and TRBJ2-3, with a possible D match to TRBD2 (5 bases). The ends were cut back, 4 bases at V and 2 bases at J, with 13 bases in the middle. CDR1 is MGHRA and CDR2 is YSYEKL in the germline V gene. This CDR3 comprises 15 residues. Here the CDR3 reads CASSPWWELTDTQYF. CDR3 nucleotides: TGCGCCAGCAGCCCTTGGTGGGAGCTCACAGATACGCAGTATTTT.

The chain carries TRBV28 and TRBJ2-5; 11 bases align to TRBD2. Trimming cost V 5 bases and J 3 bases; bases outside gene matches: 8. The germline gives CDR1 MDHEN, CDR2 SYDVKM. This CDR3 has 16 residues. CDR3 DNA sequence: TGTGCCAGCAGTCCGCCGGGACTAGCGGCTAAAGAGACCCAGTACTTC. Its translation is CASSPPGLAAKETQYF.

V gene TRBV28 combines with J gene TRBJ1-5, with no clear D. CDR3 length: 13 amino acids. V lost 4 bases and J lost 0, with 4 bases in between. In germline, CDR1 is MDHEN, CDR2 SYDVKM. The CDR3 sequence is CASSWHSNQPQHF. CDR3 nucleotide sequence: TGTGCCAGCAGTTGGCATAGCAATCAGCCCCAGCATTTT.